Below are 25 T cell receptor beta chains sequenced from a single sample in a study of blood T cell repertoires in COVID-19. Assay used: immunoSEQ multiplex PCR; TCRdb lists only in-frame clones, some missing. The repertoire has approximately 290,000 clones, around nine tenths of them found once; the top ten carry about 12%. Sequences were obtained from peripheral blood. The receptors shown here come from a woman in her sixties or seventies with acute or convalescent COVID-19.

A single count supports this clone. The chain employs TRBV2 and TRBJ2-7; D gene uncertain. CDR3 length: 14 residues. V lost 6 bases and J lost 0, with 12 bases in between. Germline V gene lookup returns CDR1 SNHLY and CDR2 FYNNEI. This CDR3 reads CASSEQKVSYEQYF. The CDR3 DNA follows: TGTGCCAGCAGCGAACAGAAAGTCTCCTACGAGCAGTACTTC.

The chain's CDR3 is CAWSAQGRDEQFF. The DNA of the CDR3 is TGTGCCTGGAGTGCACAGGGTAGGGATGAGCAGTTCTTC. The rearrangement links TRBV30 to TRBJ2-1, with a weak D call TRBD1 (6 bases). This CDR3 is 13 amino acids long. From germline, CDR1 is GTSNPN and CDR2 SVGIG (reference sequence). The V and J ends lost 1 base and 8 bases respectively, with 12 bases between them.

The J gene is TRBJ2-6, the V gene TRBV10-3; TRBD1 matches at 11 bases. Trimming removed 2 bases from V and 4 bases from J; junction bases left unmatched: 7. The CDR3 is made up of 18 amino acids. From germline, CDR1 is ENHRY and CDR2 SYGVKD. In nucleotides, the CDR3 is TGTGCCATCAGTGAGCCGATAGGACAGGGGGCCGGGGCCAACGTCCTGACTTTC. It is translated as CAISEPIGQGAGANVLTF.

V usage is TRBV29-1 and J usage is TRBJ1-2, with D tentatively TRBD1 (6 bases). V lost 2 bases and J lost 5, with 12 bases in between. CDR1 and CDR2 (germline): SQVTM, ANQGSEA. The CDR3 spans 13 residues. CDR3 DNA sequence: TGCAGCGTTGAATCCCCCGGGACATATGGCTACACCTTC. Translation gives CSVESPGTYGYTF.

The chain joins TRBV18 to TRBJ1-1; TRBD1 aligns across 11 bases. V was clipped by 5 bases and J by 3 bases; unmatched bases: 5. The CDR3 is 15 residues long. Per germline, CDR1 KGHSH and CDR2 LQKENI. The CDR3 here is CASSRTGGADTEAFF. The CDR3 DNA is TGTGCCAGCTCAAGGACAGGGGGCGCGGACACTGAAGCTTTCTTT.

This clone was counted once. The chain links TRBV20-1 to TRBJ1-2, with 8 positions matching TRBD1. With V trimmed by 6 bases and J by 5 bases, 2 bases remained unmatched. Looked up from germline, CDR1 is DFQATT and CDR2 is SNEGSKA (reference sequence). The CDR3 totals 11 residues. The CDR3 reads CSAQGAYGYTF. Written as DNA, the CDR3 is TGCAGTGCCCAGGGGGCGTATGGCTACACCTTC.

This sequence joins TRBV28 and TRBJ1-1, with TRBD1 matching over 8 bases. The CDR3 spans 13 residues. V was clipped by 5 bases and J by 6 bases; unmatched bases: 5. From germline, CDR1 is MDHEN and CDR2 SYDVKM. The CDR3 loop is CASSETGAAEAFF. For the CDR3, the DNA is TGTGCCAGCAGTGAGACAGGGGCCGCTGAAGCTTTCTTT.

Here the CDR3 reads CASSLGQGSTEAFF. CDR3 sequence (DNA): TGTGCCAGCAGCTTGGGACAGGGGTCGACTGAAGCTTTCTTT. The rearrangement links TRBV5-6 to TRBJ1-1; TRBD1 matches at 8 bases. The CDR3 length is 14 residues. V lost 0 bases, J lost 5 bases, and 3 bases stayed unmatched. The germline gives CDR1 SGHDT, CDR2 YYEEEE. The variable domain in full, with the rest retrieved from reference TRBV5-6 and TRBJ1-1, is DAGVTQSPTHLIKTRGQQVTLRCSPKSGHDTVSWYQQALGQGPQFIFQYYEEEERQRGNFPDRFSGHQFPNYSSELNVNALLLGDSALYLCASSLGQGSTEAFFGQGTRLTVV.

V is TRBV11-2 and J is TRBJ2-7; weak D call: TRBD1 (6 bases). The CDR3 is 16 residues long. V lost 4 bases and J 3 bases, leaving 19 bases between the germline ends. Per the germline V gene, CDR1 is SGHAT and CDR2 is FQNNGV. The CDR3 coding sequence is TGTGCCAGCAGCTCCGCACCCAGGGGCGCCCACTACGAGCAGTACTTC. Its translation is CASSSAPRGAHYEQYF. Based on the CDR3 plus reference TRBV11-2 and TRBJ2-7, the full variable domain is EAGVAQSPRYKIIEKRQSVAFWCNPISGHATLYWYQQILGQGPKLLIQFQNNGVVDDSQLPKDRFSAERLKGVDSTLKIQPAKLEDSAVYLCASSSAPRGAHYEQYFGPGTRLTVT.

CDR3 coding DNA: TGTGCCAGCAGTTACGCAGTGGGCAATCAGCCCCAGCATTTT. Translating gives CASSYAVGNQPQHF. V is TRBV6-5 and J is TRBJ1-5; D gene ambiguous. Trimming took off 2 bases at V and 2 bases at J, with 7 bases between the two ends. CDR3 size: 14 residues. Germline V CDR1 and CDR2: MNHEY, SVGAGI.

The rearrangement links TRBV7-2 to TRBJ2-1, with 11 positions matching TRBD2. V lost 6 bases to trimming and J lost 8 bases; unmatched junction nucleotides: 9. The CDR3 is 15 residues long. Germline V gene lookup returns CDR1 SGHTA and CDR2 FQGNSA. CDR3 sequence: CASSQTSGGVHEQFF. The CDR3 nucleotides read TGTGCCAGCAGTCAAACTAGCGGGGGCGTCCATGAGCAGTTCTTC.

This rearrangement joins TRBV7-9 to TRBJ1-6; a possible D gene is TRBD1 (6 bases). Between the trimmed V and J ends, which lost 5 bases and 0 bases, there was a span of 17 bases. This CDR3 region has 18 residues. Germline loops: CDR1 SEHNR, CDR2 FQNEAQ (reference sequence). The CDR3 DNA reads as TGTGCCAGCAGCCGGGGGGCAGGGATTAGCTCCTATAATTCACCCCTCCACTTT. This encodes CASSRGAGISSYNSPLHF.

The chain links TRBV7-9 to TRBJ2-2; the D gene is possibly TRBD1 (6 bases). V was cut by 5 bases and J by 2 bases, with 18 bases left in between. Germline V gene sequence: CDR1 SEHNR, CDR2 FQNEAQ (reference sequence). The CDR3 contains 17 residues. The CDR3 DNA follows: TGTGCCAGCAGCCCCTTGAGAGACAGGCCCAACACCGGGGAGCTGTTTTTT. This codes for CASSPLRDRPNTGELFF.

The chain links TRBV19 to TRBJ1-5; 9 bases align to TRBD1. CDR1 LNHDA and CDR2 SQIVND come from the germline V gene (reference sequence). The V gene end was trimmed by 6 bases and the J gene end by 0 bases; junction bases not matched to a gene: 0. This CDR3 contains 14 residues. The CDR3 protein is CASRGQGSNQPQHF. The CDR3 DNA follows: TGTGCCAGTAGGGGACAGGGTAGCAATCAGCCCCAGCATTTT.

This sequence joins TRBV27 and TRBJ2-4; the match to TRBD1 covers 9 bases. The germline V gene has CDR1 MNHEY and CDR2 SMNVEV (reference sequence). The V segment lost 5 bases and the J segment 4 bases; nucleotides outside the gene matches: 9. The CDR3 is 16 residues long. CDR3 sequence: CASSRTTGGAKNIQYF. In nucleotides, the CDR3 is TGTGCCAGCAGTCGGACTACAGGGGGCGCGAAAAACATTCAGTACTTC.

The chain couples TRBV21-1 to TRBJ2-2; the table's D call, TRBD1, was not checked against the DNA. TRBV21-1 is given as a pseudogene. The CDR3 covers 15 residues. The CDR3 DNA is TGTGCCAGCAGCATAACCAGGGGAAACACCGGGGAGCTGTTTTTT. Translated, it gives CASSITRGNTGELFF.

The chain employs TRBV11-2 and TRBJ2-7, with D uncertain. V lost 2 bases and J 4 bases, leaving 3 bases between the germline ends. From germline, CDR1 is SGHAT and CDR2 FQNNGV. This CDR3 comprises 11 residues. Here the CDR3 DNA reads TGTGCCAGCAGCTTACTGTACGAGCAGTACTTC. Translation: CASSLLYEQYF.

The J gene is TRBJ2-2, the V gene TRBV24-1; TRBD1 aligns across 9 bases. CDR3 size: 14 residues. The V gene's germline CDR1 is KGHDR and CDR2 SFDVKD. V trimming: 7 bases; J trimming: 6 bases; junction bases outside the gene matches: 5. The CDR3, as DNA: TGTGCCACCAGGGACAGGGGATTTGCCGGGGAGCTGTTTTTT. It is translated as CATRDRGFAGELFF.

CDR3 in amino acids: CASSSGQTRDTGELFF. In nucleotides, the CDR3 is TGCGCCAGCAGCTCCGGACAGACCCGAGACACCGGGGAGCTGTTTTTT. This chain links TRBV5-1 with TRBJ2-2; possible D gene TRBD1, 6 bases. The CDR3 runs to 16 residues. V was shortened by 3 bases and J by 3 bases, with 15 bases between the two germline ends. Germline CDR1 reads SGHRS; CDR2 reads YFSETQ.

This chain uses TRBV7-9 with TRBJ2-7; perhaps TRBD1 as D (6 bases). V lost 2 bases to trimming and J lost 5 bases, with 16 bases between them. CDR3 length: 15 residues. Germline V lookup: CDR1 SEHNR, CDR2 FQNEAQ (reference sequence). The CDR3 region has the DNA TGTGCCAGCAGCTTACCAGGGGCCCGGGGTGACGAGCAGTACTTC. Its translation is CASSLPGARGDEQYF.

The chain uses TRBV7-9 and TRBJ2-1; D possibly corresponds to TRBD2 (7 bases). The CDR3 runs to 15 residues. V was trimmed by 5 bases and J by 7 bases, leaving 18 bases between them. The germline V gene has CDR1 SEHNR and CDR2 FQNEAQ (reference sequence). The CDR3 coding sequence is TGTGCCAGCAGCCCGTGGGGGGGGCCGGGAAATGAGCAGTTCTTC. Its translation: CASSPWGGPGNEQFF.

This clone was seen once. The chain carries TRBV6-2 or TRBV6-3 and TRBJ2-7; D might be TRBD1 (6 bases). The CDR3 consists of 13 residues. V was trimmed by 5 bases and J by 2 bases, leaving 10 bases between them. Germline CDR1 MNHEY, CDR2 SVGEGT. CDR3 DNA sequence: TGTGCCAGCAGTCGGACAGTTCCCTACGAGCAGTACTTC. It specifies CASSRTVPYEQYF.

This chain uses TRBV27 with TRBJ1-6, with TRBD1 matching over 8 bases. The V gene end was trimmed by 6 bases and the J gene end by 7 bases; junction bases not matched to a gene: 11. Germline V lookup: CDR1 MNHEY, CDR2 SMNVEV (reference sequence). The CDR3 runs 16 residues. The CDR3 is CASRLSGDRMNSPLHF. The CDR3 DNA reads as TGTGCCAGCAGACTGTCCGGGGACAGGATGAATTCACCCCTCCACTTT.

The chain is built from TRBV29-1 and TRBJ2-1, with TRBD1 matching over 7 bases. CDR3 size: 13 residues. Trimming at V came to 7 bases and at J to 7 bases, leaving 10 bases not matched to a gene. CDR1 and CDR2 (germline): SQVTM, ANQGSEA. CDR3 sequence (DNA): TGCAGCGCCACGTACGACAGGGCTAATGAGCAGTTCTTC. It is translated as CSATYDRANEQFF.

This clone was counted a single time. The chain uses TRBV28 and TRBJ2-2; TRBD2 aligns across 7 bases. CDR3 length: 18 amino acids. Germline V gives CDR1 MDHEN, CDR2 SYDVKM. V lost 8 bases and J lost 7; bases outside the gene matches: 22. Written as DNA, the CDR3 is TGTGCCAGCCACAGCCGGGACTTCCCGCTAGGCGGGGGCGGGGAGCTGTTTTTT. Residues: CASHSRDFPLGGGGELFF.